Following are 16 T cell receptor beta chains from one sample sequenced in a study of blood T cell repertoires in COVID-19. Data came from immunoSEQ multiplex PCR; TCRdb stores just in-frame clones and leaves some out. The top ten clones hold 3.1% of a sample with 200,000 to 250,000 clones, approximately 87% of them seen once. Sequencing used PBMCs or T cells enriched from blood (not recorded which). The source is a woman aged 50 to 65 in a cohort exposed to, infected with or recovered from COVID-19 (not recorded which).

The chain is built from TRBV7-9 and TRBJ1-5; no firm D call. Germline-derived CDR1 and CDR2 are SEHNR and FQNEAQ (reference sequence). V was shortened by 1 base and J by 0 bases, with 7 bases between the two germline ends. This CDR3 is 15 amino acids long. The DNA for the CDR3 is TGTGCCAGCAGCTTAGGGGCATATAGCAATCAGCCCCAGCATTTT. It specifies CASSLGAYSNQPQHF.

V gene TRBV18 combines with J gene TRBJ2-1; D might be TRBD2 (7 bases). Trimming left V 2 bases short and J 5 bases short, with 13 bases between. This CDR3 has 15 amino acids. The germline CDR1 and CDR2 sequences are KGHSH and LQKENI. The CDR3 reads CASSPWRGPDNEQFF. The CDR3 DNA follows: TGTGCCAGCTCACCATGGCGGGGGCCGGACAATGAGCAGTTCTTC.

The genes are TRBV4-1 and TRBJ1-2; no definite D call. Trimming shortened V by 1 base and J by 1 base, and 10 bases separated the two germline ends. Germline V gene lookup returns CDR1 MGHRA and CDR2 YSYEKL. This CDR3 region has 15 residues. This chain's CDR3 is CASSQGDTINYGYTF. The CDR3 nucleotides read TGCGCCAGCAGCCAAGGAGACACAATTAACTATGGCTACACCTTC.

The gene calls are TRBV29-1 and TRBJ1-2, with 8 bases fitting TRBD1. Per the germline V gene, CDR1 is SQVTM and CDR2 is ANQGSEA. The V and J ends lost 5 bases and 4 bases, in that order; junction bases with no gene match: 9. The CDR3 is 14 residues long. In DNA form, the CDR3 reads TGCAGCGTTCCCGACAGGGGCCTGCTCTATGGCTACACCTTC. Translated: CSVPDRGLLYGYTF.

The chain employs TRBV6-1 and TRBJ1-3, with D possibly being TRBD1 (6 bases). This CDR3 is built from 16 residues. Germline-derived CDR1 and CDR2 are MNHNS and SASEGT. V dropped 2 bases and J dropped 4 bases, with 15 bases sitting between them. This CDR3 reads CASSEMQAGAGNTIYF. The DNA for the CDR3 is TGTGCCAGCAGTGAAATGCAGGCAGGGGCCGGAAACACCATATATTTT.

This clone showed up just once. The V and J genes are TRBV10-3 and TRBJ1-5; D possibly corresponds to TRBD1 (6 bases). The CDR3 has 14 residues. With 3 bases removed from V and 7 bases from J, the gap between germline ends came to 13 bases. The germline gives CDR1 ENHRY, CDR2 SYGVKD. CDR3 bases: TGTGCCATCAGTGATCTACAGGGTAACCAGCCCCAGCATTTT. Translated, it gives CAISDLQGNQPQHF.

The genes are TRBV15 and TRBJ1-6; possibly TRBD1 for D (6 bases). This CDR3 is 16 amino acids long. Germline V lookup: CDR1 LNHNV, CDR2 YYDKDF (reference sequence). V shed 0 bases and J shed 10 bases, with 16 bases lying between them. In DNA, the CDR3 is TGTGCCACCAGCAGAGAGAGACAGGCTTACGGGTCACCCCTCCACTTT. Amino acid sequence: CATSRERQAYGSPLHF.

The rearrangement uses TRBV19 and TRBJ2-7; D might be TRBD1 (6 bases). The CDR3 runs to 13 residues. Trimming took off 6 bases at V and 2 bases at J, with 11 bases between the two ends. The germline CDR1 and CDR2 sequences are LNHDA and SQIVND (reference sequence). The CDR3, as DNA: TGTGCCAGTAGCCAGGGGAGAACCTACGAGCAGTACTTC. This sequence encodes CASSQGRTYEQYF.

The genes are TRBV5-1 and TRBJ1-3, with 7 bases fitting TRBD1. J gave up 4 bases and V 2 bases, and 0 bases lay outside the gene matches. This CDR3 contains 13 residues. The germline V gene has CDR1 SGHRS and CDR2 YFSETQ. CDR3 sequence reads: CASSLQGGNTIYF. DNA for the CDR3: TGCGCCAGCAGCTTACAGGGGGGAAACACCATATATTTT.

V usage is TRBV5-1 and J usage is TRBJ1-1; D is unresolved. The CDR3 is 15 amino acids. The germline V and J ends were trimmed by 4 bases and 1 base, with 14 bases remaining between them. In germline, CDR1 is SGHRS, CDR2 YFSETQ. This CDR3 is CASSLQDWANTEAFF. The CDR3 DNA is TGCGCCAGCAGCCTCCAAGATTGGGCGAACACTGAAGCTTTCTTT.

This chain uses TRBV2 with TRBJ1-2, with TRBD1 as a possible D gene (6 bases). The V end was cut by 8 bases, the J end by 2 bases, with 12 bases between. CDR3 size: 13 residues. The V gene's germline CDR1 is SNHLY and CDR2 FYNNEI. CDR3 sequence: CASGSGTNYGYTF. Written as DNA, the CDR3 is TGTGCCAGCGGGTCCGGGACAAACTATGGCTACACCTTC.

This clone was recorded a few times. Written as DNA, the CDR3 is TGTGCCAGCAGCCAAGATGCCGGGGTTGGCACAGATACGCAGTATTTT. Its protein is CASSQDAGVGTDTQYF. V usage is TRBV3-1 (or the pseudogene TRBV3-2) and J usage is TRBJ2-3; D is perhaps TRBD2 (5 bases). The germline CDR1 and CDR2 sequences are LGHDT and YNNKEL (reference sequence). Trimming stripped 0 bases from V and 1 base from J, with 11 bases between. CDR3 length equals 16 residues.

The J gene is TRBJ2-1, the V gene TRBV7-2, with 12 bases fitting TRBD1. The CDR3 extends over 17 amino acids. Germline values: CDR1 SGHTA, CDR2 FQGNSA. The trim removed 5 bases at V and 7 bases at J, leaving 12 bases unmatched. The DNA of the CDR3 is TGTGCCAGCAGCACGCCACCGGGACAGGGGGCGATAAATGAGCAGTTCTTC. Its translation is CASSTPPGQGAINEQFF.

The chain has TRBV7-8 and TRBJ1-5; no definite D call. Between the trimmed V and J ends, which lost 1 base and 3 bases, there was a span of 4 bases. From germline, CDR1 is SGHVS and CDR2 FQNEAQ. The CDR3 consists of 13 residues. The CDR3 reads CASSLVSNQPQHF. The CDR3 DNA sequence: TGTGCCAGCAGCTTAGTCTCCAATCAGCCCCAGCATTTT. The full variable domain, in which reference TRBV7-8 and TRBJ1-5 provide the parts outside the CDR3, is GAGVSQSPRYKVAKRGQDVALRCDPISGHVSLFWYQQALGQGPEFLTYFQNEAQLDKSGLPSDRFFAERPEGSVSTLKIQRTQQEDSAVYLCASSLVSNQPQHFGDGTRLSIL.

The chain combines TRBV5-1 with TRBJ2-1; 8 nucleotides agree with TRBD1. The ends lost 10 bases at V and 5 bases at J; junction bases unmatched: 8. From germline, CDR1 is SGHRS and CDR2 YFSETQ. The CDR3 is 13 residues long. The CDR3 protein is CASGQGGHNEQFF. The CDR3 nucleotides read TGCGCCTCAGGACAGGGTGGACACAATGAGCAGTTCTTC.

The rearrangement uses TRBV19 and TRBJ2-7; no clear D. With 6 bases removed from V and 0 bases from J, the gap between germline ends came to 12 bases. This CDR3 has 14 residues. Germline V gene data show CDR1 as LNHDA and CDR2 as SQIVND (reference sequence). The DNA for the CDR3 is TGTGCCAGTAGAAAGTACGACAACTCCTACGAGCAGTACTTC. The encoded protein is CASRKYDNSYEQYF.